A single sample gave rise to the 6 T cell receptor beta chains below, sequenced in a study of OX40 agonist ivuxolimab in advanced cancers. Here immunoSEQ multiplex PCR was the method, and the copy in TCRdb shows in-frame clones only, minus some. Here the sample spans roughly 100,000 clones, around 92% being singletons. The sequenced sample was CD4+ or CD8+ T cells sorted from blood, obtained in a trial of the OX40 agonist ivuxolimab. Receptors originate from an adult with an advanced solid tumor such as melanoma, head and neck, liver or kidney cancer.

Turning to this clone: The identical CDR3 is also encoded by other nucleotide sequences in the sample. The chain has TRBV28 and TRBJ1-3; unclear D gene. V was trimmed by 5 bases and J by 0 bases, leaving 11 bases between them. CDR1 MDHEN and CDR2 SYDVKM come from the germline V gene. This CDR3 has 15 residues. The CDR3 protein is CASSLRELSGNTIYF. The CDR3 DNA follows: TGTGCCAGCAGTCTCCGGGAACTCTCTGGAAACACCATATATTTT. Looking up the rest from reference TRBV28 and TRBJ1-3 gives the full variable domain: DVKVTQSSRYLVKRTGEKVFLECVQDMDHENMFWYRQDPGLGLRLIYFSYDVKMKEKGDIPEGYSVSREKKERFSLILESASTNQTSMYLCASSLRELSGNTIYFGEGSWLTVV.

J is TRBJ2-3 and V is TRBV5-1; 9 positions match TRBD2. The junction had 7 bases not matched to a gene; V was cut back by 2 bases and J by 3 bases. Germline CDR1 is SGHRS and CDR2 is YFSETQ. The CDR3 covers 16 residues. DNA for the CDR3: TGCGCCAGCAGCTTAATAGCTAGCGGGGATACAGATACGCAGTATTTT. This encodes CASSLIASGDTDTQYF.

The chain combines TRBV5-1 with TRBJ2-3, with D tentatively TRBD2 (5 bases). The germline V gene has CDR1 SGHRS and CDR2 YFSETQ. This CDR3 is 16 amino acids long. The germline V and J ends were trimmed by 0 bases and 0 bases, with 11 bases remaining between them. The DNA of the CDR3 is TGCGCCAGCAGCTTGGGGGGATTAGCGAGCACAGATACGCAGTATTTT. It specifies CASSLGGLASTDTQYF.

The gene calls are TRBV7-2 and TRBJ1-5; D is unresolved. V lost 1 base to trimming and J lost 0 bases, with 7 bases between them. The CDR3 extends over 15 amino acids. Germline loops: CDR1 SGHTA, CDR2 FQGNSA. The CDR3 DNA sequence: TGTGCCAGCAGCTTAGACCCATTTAGCAATCAGCCCCAGCATTTT. Protein: CASSLDPFSNQPQHF.

The V gene is TRBV29-1, the J gene TRBJ1-2; D perhaps matches TRBD1 (5 bases). This CDR3 comprises 11 residues. Germline V lookup: CDR1 SQVTM, CDR2 ANQGSEA. Deletions cut 5 bases from V and 2 bases from J, with 6 bases between. The CDR3 region has the DNA TGCAGCGTTACAGGAAACTATGGCTACACCTTC. As protein: CSVTGNYGYTF.

The V call is TRBV7-8, the J call TRBJ1-4; D gene ambiguous. This CDR3 is 17 amino acids long. V lost 1 base and J lost 1, with 13 bases in between. Germline CDR1 reads SGHVS; CDR2 reads FQNEAQ. CDR3 nucleotide sequence: TGTGCCAGCAGCTTAGGGTTAACAATCGAAACTAATGAAAAACTGTTTTTT. It yields the protein CASSLGLTIETNEKLFF.